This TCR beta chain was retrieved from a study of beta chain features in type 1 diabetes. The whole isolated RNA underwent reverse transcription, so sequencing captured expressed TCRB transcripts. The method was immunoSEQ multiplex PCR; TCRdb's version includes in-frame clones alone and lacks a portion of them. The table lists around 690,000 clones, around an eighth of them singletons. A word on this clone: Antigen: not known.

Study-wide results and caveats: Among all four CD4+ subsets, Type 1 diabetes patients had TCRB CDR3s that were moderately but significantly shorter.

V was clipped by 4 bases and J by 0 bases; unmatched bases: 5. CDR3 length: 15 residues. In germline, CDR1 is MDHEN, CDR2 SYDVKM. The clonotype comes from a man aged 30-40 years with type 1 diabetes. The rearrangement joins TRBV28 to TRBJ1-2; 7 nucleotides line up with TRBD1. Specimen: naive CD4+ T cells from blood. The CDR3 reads CASSYRGSSNYGYTF. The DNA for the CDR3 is TGTGCCAGCAGTTACAGGGGTTCCTCTAACTATGGCTACACCTTC.